Listed here is a single T cell receptor beta chain. Its specificity is not known. The record originates from a study of PD-1 blockade in classical Hodgkin lymphoma. Measured with immunoSEQ multiplex PCR; TCRdb has only the in-frame clones, and not every one. This table has 10,000 to 15,000 clones, about 91% appearing once. Germline V gene data show CDR1 as MGHRA and CDR2 as YSYEKL. With V trimmed by 4 bases and J by 3 bases, 7 bases remained unmatched. The CDR3 is made up of 16 amino acids. Relapses following autologous stem cell transplantation were seen in all patients, with brentuximab vedotin exposure varying. Study results and limitations: Diversity in CD4+ TCRs, unlike that measured in CD8+ TCRs, had risen significantly by C4D1. In newly diagnosed patients, baseline TCR diversity was reportedly below that of healthy donors. Diversity similar to that of newly diagnosed patients was seen at baseline in complete responders. With respect to the repertoire differences, their causes, possibly disease activity or prior therapy, remain undefined.

The sequence derives from a human donor with classical Hodgkin lymphoma. This rearrangement joins TRBV4-1 to TRBJ2-2; 8 bases are shared with TRBD2. Here the sequenced sample was peripheral blood mononuclear cells (PBMCs), taken at baseline. This CDR3 reads CASSRAAGEDTGELFF. The CDR3 DNA reads TGCGCCAGCAGCCGGGCAGCGGGGGAGGACACCGGGGAGCTGTTTTTT.